This T cell receptor beta chain was observed in a study of T cells in Graves' hyperthyroidism and ophthalmopathy. This clonotype was counted many times. Template material for amplifying TCR beta CDR3 regions consisted of RNA transcripts. TCR CDR3 underwent first-round RT-PCR with the HTBI primer set. TCRdb reprocessed the multiplex PCR reads via MiXCR and lists one record per CDR3 protein. The data show about 500,000 distinct CDR3 sequences, with approximately 17% seen just once and under 20% held by the top ten. The CDR3 consists of 11 residues. Trimming took off 6 bases at V and 2 bases at J, with 5 bases between the two ends. Looked up from germline, CDR1 is MNHEY and CDR2 is SMNVEV (reference sequence).

This receptor was identified in a woman between 18 and 29 years old with Graves' ophthalmopathy. Sequences were obtained from blood. The genes are TRBV27 and TRBJ2-7; no clear D gene. The CDR3 region is CASSSAYEQYF. The CDR3 DNA reads TGTGCCAGCAGCTCCGCCTACGAGCAGTACTTC.